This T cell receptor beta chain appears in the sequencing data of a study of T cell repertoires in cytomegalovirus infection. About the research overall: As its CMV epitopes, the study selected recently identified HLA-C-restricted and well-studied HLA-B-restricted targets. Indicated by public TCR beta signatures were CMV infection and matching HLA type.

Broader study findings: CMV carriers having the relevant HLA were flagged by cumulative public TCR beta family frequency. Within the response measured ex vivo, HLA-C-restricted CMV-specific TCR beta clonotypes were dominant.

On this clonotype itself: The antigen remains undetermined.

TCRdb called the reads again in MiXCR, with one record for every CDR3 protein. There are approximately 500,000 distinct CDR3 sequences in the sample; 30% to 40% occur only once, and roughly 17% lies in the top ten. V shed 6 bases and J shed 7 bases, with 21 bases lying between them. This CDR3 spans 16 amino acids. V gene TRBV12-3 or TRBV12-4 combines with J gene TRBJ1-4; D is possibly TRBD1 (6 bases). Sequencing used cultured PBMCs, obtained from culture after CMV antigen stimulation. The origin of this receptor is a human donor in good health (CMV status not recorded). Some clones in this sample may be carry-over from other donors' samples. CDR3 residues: CASRLTGGQISEKLFF. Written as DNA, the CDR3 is TGTGCCAGCAGGCTTACCGGGGGCCAAATAAGTGAAAAACTGTTTTTT.